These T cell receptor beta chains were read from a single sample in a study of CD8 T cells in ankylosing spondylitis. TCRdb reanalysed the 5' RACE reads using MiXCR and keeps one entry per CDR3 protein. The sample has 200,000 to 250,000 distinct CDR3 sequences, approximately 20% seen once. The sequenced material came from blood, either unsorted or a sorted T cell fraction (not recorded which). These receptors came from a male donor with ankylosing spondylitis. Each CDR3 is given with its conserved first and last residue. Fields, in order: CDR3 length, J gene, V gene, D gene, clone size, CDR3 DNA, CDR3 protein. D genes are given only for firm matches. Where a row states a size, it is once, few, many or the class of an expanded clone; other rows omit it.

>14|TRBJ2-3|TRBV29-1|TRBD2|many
TGCAGCGTACTAGCGGGAGGATACACAGATACGCAGTATTTT
CSVLAGGYTDTQYF
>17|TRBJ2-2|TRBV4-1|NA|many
TGCGCCAGCAGCCAAGATTTCGCCGGGACTAACACCGGGGAGCTGTTTTTT
CASSQDFAGTNTGELFF
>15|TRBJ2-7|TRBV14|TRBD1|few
TGTGCCAGCAGCCAAGGGGCAGGGGGTGGCTACGAGCAGTACTTC
CASSQGAGGGYEQYF
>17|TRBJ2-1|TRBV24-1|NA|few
TGTGCCACCAGTGATTTGTACGGGGAGAGCTCCTACAATGAGCAGTTCTTC
CATSDLYGESSYNEQFF
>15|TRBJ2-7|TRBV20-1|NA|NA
TGCAGTGCCCCGGGGACCCTGACGAGCTCCTACGAGCAGTACTTC
CSAPGTLTSSYEQYF
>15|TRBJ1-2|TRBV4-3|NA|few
TGCGCCAGCAGCCAAGATCGGGCAGCCCTCTATGGCTACACCTTC
CASSQDRAALYGYTF
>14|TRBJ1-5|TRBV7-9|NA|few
TGTGCCAGCAGCTTGGGAACAGGACAACAGCCCCAGCATTTT
CASSLGTGQQPQHF
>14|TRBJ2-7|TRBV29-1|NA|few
TGCAGCGTTGTGCTTGGCGATAGATCCTACGAGCAGTACTTC
CSVVLGDRSYEQYF
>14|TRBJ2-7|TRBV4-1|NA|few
TGCGCCAGCAGCCAAGATGGGGGGCTGACCGAGCAGTACTTC
CASSQDGGLTEQYF
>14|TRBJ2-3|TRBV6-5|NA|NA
TGTGCCAGCAGTTACAACGGGGTGGAAGATACGCAGTATTTT
CASSYNGVEDTQYF
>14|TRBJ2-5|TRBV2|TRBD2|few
TGTGCCAGCAGGGGGACTAGCGGTTACGAGACCCAGTACTTC
CASRGTSGYETQYF
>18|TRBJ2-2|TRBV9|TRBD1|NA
TGTGCCAGCAGCGTAGTTTGGAGGACAGGGGAGGAGACCGGGGAGCTGTTTTTT
CASSVVWRTGEETGELFF
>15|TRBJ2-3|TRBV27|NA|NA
TGTGCCAGCAGTTTTGGGACCGTACGGGGAGATACGCAGTATTTT
CASSFGTVRGDTQYF
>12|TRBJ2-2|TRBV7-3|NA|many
TGTGCCAGCAGTTCGGGGGCCGGGGAGCTGTTTTTT
CASSSGAGELFF
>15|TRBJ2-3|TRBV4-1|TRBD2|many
TGCGCCAGCAGCCAAATTAGCGGGGGATCCGGTACGCAGTATTTT
CASSQISGGSGTQYF
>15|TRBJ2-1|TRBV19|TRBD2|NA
TGTGCCAGCACCCCCCTAGCGGGAGGGTACAATGAGCAGTTCTTC
CASTPLAGGYNEQFF
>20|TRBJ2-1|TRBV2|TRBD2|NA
TGTGCCGCTTCCCCCATTAGGGAGGGGCTAGCGGGAGGGATGGGCAATGAGCAGTTCTTC
CAASPIREGLAGGMGNEQFF
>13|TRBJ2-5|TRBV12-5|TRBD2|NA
TGTGCTAGTCCACGCGGGAGGATGGAGACCCAGTACTTC
CASPRGRMETQYF
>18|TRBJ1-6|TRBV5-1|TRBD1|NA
TGCGCCAGCAGCTTGGTGGGACAGAATCCAAGAATTACTTCACCCCTCCACTTT
CASSLVGQNPRITSPLHF
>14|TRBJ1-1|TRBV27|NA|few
TGTGCCAGCAGTTTATCGGGCGGAGACACTGAAGCTTTCTTT
CASSLSGGDTEAFF
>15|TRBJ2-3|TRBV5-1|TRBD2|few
TGCGCCAGCAGGCCGGAGGGGACTAGCCGGCATACGCAGTATTTT
CASRPEGTSRHTQYF
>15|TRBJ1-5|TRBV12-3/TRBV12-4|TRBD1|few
TGTGCCAGCAGTGCGACAGGGGATAGCAATCAGCCCCAGCATTTT
CASSATGDSNQPQHF
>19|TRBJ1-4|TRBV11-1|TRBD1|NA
TGTGCCAGCAGCTGGCCCCGGACAGGGCAGGGGGCACCAAATGAAAAACTGTTTTTT
CASSWPRTGQGAPNEKLFF
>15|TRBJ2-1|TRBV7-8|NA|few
TGTGCCAGCAGCTTAGCTCAAAGCTCCTACAATGAGCAGTTCTTC
CASSLAQSSYNEQFF
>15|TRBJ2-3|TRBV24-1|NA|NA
TGTGCCACCAGTACCCAGCAGGCTGACACAGATACGCAGTATTTT
CATSTQQADTDTQYF
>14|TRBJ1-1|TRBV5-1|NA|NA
TGCGCCAGCAGCTTGGGTGGGCAGGATACTGAAGCTTTCTTT
CASSLGGQDTEAFF
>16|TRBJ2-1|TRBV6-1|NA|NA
TGTGCCAGCAGTGAAGGACTCTCCTCTAAATACAATGAGCAGTTCTTC
CASSEGLSSKYNEQFF